The sequence of this TCR beta chain was determined in a study of OX40 agonist ivuxolimab in advanced cancers. The study in broad terms: Ivuxolimab was a fully human IgG2 agonistic monoclonal antibody targeting the costimulatory receptor OX40 (CD134). Intravenous ivuxolimab was administered to patients every 2 weeks at six dose levels: 0.01, 0.1, 0.3, 1.5, 3 and 10 mg/kg. Among the roughly 52 dose-escalation patients, about 20 had hepatocellular carcinoma, around 15 melanoma, 9 renal cell carcinoma and 9 head and neck cancer. The dose-escalation cohort was 82.7% male with a mean age of about 60 years, ranging from roughly 20 to 80. Patients were allowed to have had prior anti-PD-1, anti-PD-L1 or anti-CTLA-4 therapy, and 40% of the dose-escalation patients had previously received checkpoint inhibitors. Partial responses occurred in three dose-escalation patients: two with cutaneous melanoma and one with hepatocellular carcinoma. Peripheral TCRbeta sequencing aimed to test whether ivuxolimab altered TCR sequence diversity and caused clonal T-cell expansion. The paper describes the monotherapy dose-escalation part (N ≈ 51 patients) of the phase I trial of ivuxolimab.

Note on this clone: Its binding antigen is unknown. The record has no base qualities; no much larger clone is one base away.

Patients with a history of autoimmune disease or receiving systemic immunosuppression were excluded from the trial. In every dose cohort, peripheral blood was drawn for TCR sequencing at baseline, cycle 4 day 1, and cycle 7 day 1. Samples were obtained from an open-label, multicenter, first-in-human phase I dose-escalation trial of ivuxolimab. Adults with locally advanced or metastatic melanoma, renal cell, hepatocellular, or head and neck squamous cell carcinoma were enrolled in the trial. Before TCR sequencing, CD4+ T cells and CD8+ T cells from peripheral blood were sorted into separate populations. The paper as a whole reports these results and caveats: In the 0.1-3.0 mg/kg groups, partial responders were among the patients with the lowest normalized peripheral clonal expansion, particularly in CD8+ T cells. Antigen specificity was not determined for the clonally expanded peripheral T cells. On average, CD8+ T cells showed more expanded clones than CD4+ T cells after ivuxolimab. At doses from 0.1 to 3.0 mg/kg, clonal expansion was seen in both CD4+ and CD8+ blood T cells between baseline and week 6. Low levels of normalized T-cell clonal expansion were also seen in some patients who did not respond.

Taken from the germline V gene, the CDR1 and CDR2 loops are SGHRS and YFSETQ. The V and J ends are trimmed by 0 bases and 5 bases, leaving 11 bases between them. Reading from cysteine to phenylalanine, the CDR3 counts 14 amino acids. Only the CDR3 DNA stays, 42 bases, in frame from base 1. Genomic DNA was extracted from sorted cells for sequencing of the TCRbeta CDR3 region. TCRbeta CDR3 regions were sequenced using the immunoSEQ Assay. Sourced from immuneACCESS, this table was stored by TCRdb with only in-frame sequences that have V and J called. A share of the clones is absent; for the studies checked, an unresolved V gene accounts for under half, and the remainder has no known explanation. The sample contains about 54,000 clones, 81% of them found a single time. The leading ten clones occupy about 0.74% of the sample.

Sequenced here: CD4+ or CD8+ T cells sorted from blood, sampled in a trial of the OX40 agonist ivuxolimab. This chain is built from TRBV5-1 and TRBJ2-5, with the D gene not confidently named. The source of this sequence is an adult with an advanced solid tumor such as melanoma, head and neck, liver or kidney cancer. The DNA is as follows: TGCGCCAGCAGCTTGGAAAGGCAAGGCGAGACCCAGTACTTC. It is translated as CASSLERQGETQYF.